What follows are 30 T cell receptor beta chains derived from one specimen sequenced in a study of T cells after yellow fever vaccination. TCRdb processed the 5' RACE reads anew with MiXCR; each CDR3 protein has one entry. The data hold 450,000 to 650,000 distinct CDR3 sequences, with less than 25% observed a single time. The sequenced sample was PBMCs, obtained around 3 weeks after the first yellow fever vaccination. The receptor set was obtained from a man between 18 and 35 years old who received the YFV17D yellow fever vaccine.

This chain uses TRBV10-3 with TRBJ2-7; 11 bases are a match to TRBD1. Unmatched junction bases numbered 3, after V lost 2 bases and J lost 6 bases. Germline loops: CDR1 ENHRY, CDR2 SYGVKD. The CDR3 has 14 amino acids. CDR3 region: CAISEGQGASEQYV. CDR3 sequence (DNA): TGTGCCATCAGTGAGGGACAGGGGGCGAGCGAGCAGTACGTC.

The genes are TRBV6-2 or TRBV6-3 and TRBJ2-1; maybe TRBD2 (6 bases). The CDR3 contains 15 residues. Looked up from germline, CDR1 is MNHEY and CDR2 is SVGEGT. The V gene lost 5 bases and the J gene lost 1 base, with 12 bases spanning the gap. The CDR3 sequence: CASSRRGVSYNEQFF. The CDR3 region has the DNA TGTGCCAGCAGTAGACGCGGGGTATCCTACAATGAGCAGTTCTTC.

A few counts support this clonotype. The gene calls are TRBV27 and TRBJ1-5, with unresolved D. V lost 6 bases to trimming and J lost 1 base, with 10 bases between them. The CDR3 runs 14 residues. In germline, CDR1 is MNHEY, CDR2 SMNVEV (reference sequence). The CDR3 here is CASRRVNSNQPQHF. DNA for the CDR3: TGTGCCAGCAGACGGGTTAACAGCAATCAGCCCCAGCATTTT.

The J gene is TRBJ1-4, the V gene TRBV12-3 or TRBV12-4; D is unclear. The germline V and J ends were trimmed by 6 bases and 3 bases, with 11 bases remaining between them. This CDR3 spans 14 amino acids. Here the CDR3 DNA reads TGTGCCAGCAGATCGAGTGTTGCTAATGAAAAACTGTTTTTT. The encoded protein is CASRSSVANEKLFF.

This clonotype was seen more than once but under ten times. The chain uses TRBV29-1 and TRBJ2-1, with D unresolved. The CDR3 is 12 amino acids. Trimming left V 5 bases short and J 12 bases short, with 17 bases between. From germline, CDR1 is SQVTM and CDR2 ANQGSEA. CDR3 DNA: TGCAGCGTTAGGTTCGGGTTGTGGGGGCAGTTCTTC. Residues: CSVRFGLWGQFF.

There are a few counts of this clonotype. CDR3 region: CASTPLIVGAKDEQFF. CDR3 in DNA: TGTGCCAGCACCCCCCTTATAGTAGGGGCCAAGGATGAGCAGTTCTTC. The rearrangement links TRBV6-2 or TRBV6-3 to TRBJ2-1; TRBD1 is a possible D gene (5 bases). This CDR3 has 16 amino acids. Germline values: CDR1 MNHEY, CDR2 SVGEGT. V lost 7 bases and J lost 8, with 24 bases in between.

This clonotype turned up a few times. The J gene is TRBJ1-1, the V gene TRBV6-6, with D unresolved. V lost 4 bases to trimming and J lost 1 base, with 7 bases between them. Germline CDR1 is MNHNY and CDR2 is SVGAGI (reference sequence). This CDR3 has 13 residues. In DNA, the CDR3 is TGTGCCAGCAGTTTTGAAAGGAACACTGAAGCTTTCTTT. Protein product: CASSFERNTEAFF.

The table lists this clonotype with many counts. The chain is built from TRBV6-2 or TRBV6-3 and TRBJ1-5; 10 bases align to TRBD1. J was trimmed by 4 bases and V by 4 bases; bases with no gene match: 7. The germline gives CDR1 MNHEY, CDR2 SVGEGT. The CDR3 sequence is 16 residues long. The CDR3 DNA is TGTGCCAGCAGTTCCCTGGACAGGGGGGATAATCAGCCCCAGCATTTT. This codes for CASSSLDRGDNQPQHF.

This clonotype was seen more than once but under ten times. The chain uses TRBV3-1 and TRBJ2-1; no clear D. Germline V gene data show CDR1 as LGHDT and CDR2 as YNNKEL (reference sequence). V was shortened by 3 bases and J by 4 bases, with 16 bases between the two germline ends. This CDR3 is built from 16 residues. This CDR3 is CASSHLPPLGYNEQFF. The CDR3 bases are TGTGCCAGCAGCCACCTACCCCCTCTCGGGTACAATGAGCAGTTCTTC.

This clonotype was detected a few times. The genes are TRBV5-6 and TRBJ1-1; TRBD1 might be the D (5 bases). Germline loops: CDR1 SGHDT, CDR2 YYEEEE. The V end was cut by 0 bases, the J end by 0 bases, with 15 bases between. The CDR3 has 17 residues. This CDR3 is CASSLAREQVMNTEAFF. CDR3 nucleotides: TGTGCCAGCAGCTTGGCCAGGGAACAGGTGATGAACACTGAAGCTTTCTTT.

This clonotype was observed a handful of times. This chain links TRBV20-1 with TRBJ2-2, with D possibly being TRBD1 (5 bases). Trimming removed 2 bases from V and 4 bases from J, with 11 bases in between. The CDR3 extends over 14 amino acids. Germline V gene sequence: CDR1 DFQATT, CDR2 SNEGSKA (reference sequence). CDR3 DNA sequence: TGCAGTGCTAGATTCAGGGCAAGCACCGGGGAGCTGTTTTTT. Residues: CSARFRASTGELFF.

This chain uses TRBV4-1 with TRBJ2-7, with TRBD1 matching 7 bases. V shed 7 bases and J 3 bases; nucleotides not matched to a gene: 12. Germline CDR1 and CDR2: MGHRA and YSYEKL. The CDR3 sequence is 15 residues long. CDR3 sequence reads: CASTERLGDSYEQYF. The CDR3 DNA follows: TGCGCCAGCACCGAAAGATTAGGGGACAGCTACGAGCAGTACTTC.

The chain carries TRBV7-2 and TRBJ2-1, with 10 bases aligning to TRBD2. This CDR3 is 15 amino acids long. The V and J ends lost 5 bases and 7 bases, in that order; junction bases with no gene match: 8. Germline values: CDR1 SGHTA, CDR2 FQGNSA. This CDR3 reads CASSPAGGGRNEQFF. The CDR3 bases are TGTGCCAGCAGCCCAGCGGGGGGGGGAAGGAATGAGCAGTTCTTC.

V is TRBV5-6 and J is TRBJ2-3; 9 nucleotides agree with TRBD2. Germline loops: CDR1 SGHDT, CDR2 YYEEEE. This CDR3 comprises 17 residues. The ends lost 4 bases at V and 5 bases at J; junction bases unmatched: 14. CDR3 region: CASSAGAPAGGLDTQYF. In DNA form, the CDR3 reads TGTGCCAGCAGCGCGGGTGCCCCTGCGGGGGGGTTAGATACGCAGTATTTT.

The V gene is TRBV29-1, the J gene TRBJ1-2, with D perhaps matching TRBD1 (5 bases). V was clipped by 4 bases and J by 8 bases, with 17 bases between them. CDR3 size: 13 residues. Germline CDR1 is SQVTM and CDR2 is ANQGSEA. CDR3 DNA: TGCAGCGTTGTGCCGGGGACCCTAGGGGGCTACACCTTC. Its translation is CSVVPGTLGGYTF. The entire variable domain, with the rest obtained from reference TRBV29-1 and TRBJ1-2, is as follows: SAVISQKPSRDICQRGTSLTIQCQVDSQVTMMFWYRQQPGQSLTLIATANQGSEATYESGFVIDKFPISRPNLTFSTLTVSNMSPEDSSIYLCSVVPGTLGGYTFGSGTRLTVV.

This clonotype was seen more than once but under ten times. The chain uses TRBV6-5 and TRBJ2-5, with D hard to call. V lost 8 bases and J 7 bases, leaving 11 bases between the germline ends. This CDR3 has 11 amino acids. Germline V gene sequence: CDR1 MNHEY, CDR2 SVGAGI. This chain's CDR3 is CASEVSGTQYF. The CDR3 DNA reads TGTGCCAGCGAGGTTTCAGGGACCCAGTACTTC.

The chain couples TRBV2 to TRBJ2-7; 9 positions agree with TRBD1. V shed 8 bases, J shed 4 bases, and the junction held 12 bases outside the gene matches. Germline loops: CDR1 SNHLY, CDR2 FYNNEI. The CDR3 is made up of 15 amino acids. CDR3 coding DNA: TGTGCCAGCCTCGACAGGGGGATTTCAGGGTACGAGCAGTACTTC. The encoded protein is CASLDRGISGYEQYF.

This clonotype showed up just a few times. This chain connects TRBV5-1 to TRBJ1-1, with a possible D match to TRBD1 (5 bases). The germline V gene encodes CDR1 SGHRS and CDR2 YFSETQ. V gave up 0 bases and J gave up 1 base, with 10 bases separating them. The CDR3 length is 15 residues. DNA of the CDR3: TGCGCCAGCAGCTTGGGGGCCGGGGGGAACACTGAAGCTTTCTTT. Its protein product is CASSLGAGGNTEAFF.

The chain's CDR3 is CAGGTGRYEKLFF. The CDR3 DNA sequence: TGTGCTGGCGGGACAGGGAGATATGAAAAACTGTTTTTT. The rearrangement joins TRBV2 to TRBJ1-4, with TRBD1 identical over 9 bases. The CDR3 length is 13 residues. The germline V gene encodes CDR1 SNHLY and CDR2 FYNNEI.

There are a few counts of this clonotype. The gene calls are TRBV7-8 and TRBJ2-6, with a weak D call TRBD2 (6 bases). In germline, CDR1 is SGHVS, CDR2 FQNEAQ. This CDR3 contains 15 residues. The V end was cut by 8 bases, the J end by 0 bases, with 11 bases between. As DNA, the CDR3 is TGTGCCAGCTTCTGGGGGGACTCTGGGGCCAACGTCCTGACTTTC. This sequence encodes CASFWGDSGANVLTF.

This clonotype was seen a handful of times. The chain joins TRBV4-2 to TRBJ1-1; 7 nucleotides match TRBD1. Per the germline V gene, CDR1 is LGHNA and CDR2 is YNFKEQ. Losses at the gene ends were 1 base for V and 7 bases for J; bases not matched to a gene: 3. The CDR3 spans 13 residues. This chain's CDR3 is CASSQGNRGEAFF. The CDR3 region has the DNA TGTGCCAGCAGCCAAGGCAACAGGGGTGAAGCTTTCTTT.

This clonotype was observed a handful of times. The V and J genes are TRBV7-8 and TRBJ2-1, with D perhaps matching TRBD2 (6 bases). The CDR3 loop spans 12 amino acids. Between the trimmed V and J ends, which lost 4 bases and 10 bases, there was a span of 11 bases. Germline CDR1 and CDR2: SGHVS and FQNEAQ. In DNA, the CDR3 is TGTGCCAGCAGCTCGGACTATTACGAGCAGTTCTTC. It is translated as CASSSDYYEQFF.

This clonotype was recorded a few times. CDR3 amino acids: CATLPRSGQPQHF. CDR3 bases: TGTGCCACCCTACCGCGGTCGGGTCAGCCCCAGCATTTT. This chain links TRBV19 with TRBJ1-5; no reliable D call. V was pared by 10 bases and J by 6 bases, with 16 bases between. Per the germline V gene, CDR1 is LNHDA and CDR2 is SQIVND (reference sequence). The CDR3 is made up of 13 amino acids.

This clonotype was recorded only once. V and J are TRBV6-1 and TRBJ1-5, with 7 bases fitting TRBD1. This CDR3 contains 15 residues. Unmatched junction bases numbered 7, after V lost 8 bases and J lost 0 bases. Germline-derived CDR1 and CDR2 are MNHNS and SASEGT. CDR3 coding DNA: TGTGCCAGCCGGGACAGAGCCGATAGCAATCAGCCCCAGCATTTT. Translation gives CASRDRADSNQPQHF.

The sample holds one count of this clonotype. The CDR3 region is CASSSWVGGTDTQYF. The CDR3 region has the DNA TGTGCCAGCAGCTCCTGGGTCGGAGGCACAGATACGCAGTATTTT. V and J are TRBV9 and TRBJ2-3; D not resolved. This CDR3 has 15 residues. CDR1 is SGDLS, CDR2 YYNGEE, per germline. The V and J ends lost 4 bases and 1 base respectively, with 13 bases between them.

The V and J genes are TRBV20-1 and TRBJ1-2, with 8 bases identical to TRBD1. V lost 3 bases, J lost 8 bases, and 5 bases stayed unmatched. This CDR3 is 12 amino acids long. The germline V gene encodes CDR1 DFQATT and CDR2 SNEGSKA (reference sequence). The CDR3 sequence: CSARQGAWGYTF. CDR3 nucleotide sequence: TGCAGTGCTAGGCAGGGGGCTTGGGGCTACACCTTC.

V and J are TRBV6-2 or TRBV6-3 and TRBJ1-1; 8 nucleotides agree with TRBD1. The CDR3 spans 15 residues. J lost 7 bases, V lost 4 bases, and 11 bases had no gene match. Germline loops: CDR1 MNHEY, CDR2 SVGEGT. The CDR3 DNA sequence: TGTGCCAGCAGTTTTGAGGGACAGGAACCAGTTGAAGCTTTCTTT. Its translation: CASSFEGQEPVEAFF.

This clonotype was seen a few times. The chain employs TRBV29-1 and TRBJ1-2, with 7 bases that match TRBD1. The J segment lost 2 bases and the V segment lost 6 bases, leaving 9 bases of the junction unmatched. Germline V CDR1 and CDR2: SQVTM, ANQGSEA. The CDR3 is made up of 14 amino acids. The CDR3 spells CSVPGQPHNYGYTF. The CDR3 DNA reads TGCAGCGTCCCGGGACAGCCCCACAACTATGGCTACACCTTC.

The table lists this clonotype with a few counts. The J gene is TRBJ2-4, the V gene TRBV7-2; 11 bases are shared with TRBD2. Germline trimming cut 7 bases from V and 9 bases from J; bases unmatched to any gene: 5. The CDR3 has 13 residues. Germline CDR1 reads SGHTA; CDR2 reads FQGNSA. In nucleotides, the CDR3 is TGTGCCAGCATGCTTGGGACTAGCGGCATTCAGTACTTC. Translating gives CASMLGTSGIQYF. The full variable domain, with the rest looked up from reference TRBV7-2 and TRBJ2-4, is GAGVSQSPSNKVTEKGKDVELRCDPISGHTALYWYRQSLGQGLEFLIYFQGNSAPDKSGLPSDRFSAERTGGSVSTLTIQRTQQEDSAVYLCASMLGTSGIQYFGAGTRLSVL.

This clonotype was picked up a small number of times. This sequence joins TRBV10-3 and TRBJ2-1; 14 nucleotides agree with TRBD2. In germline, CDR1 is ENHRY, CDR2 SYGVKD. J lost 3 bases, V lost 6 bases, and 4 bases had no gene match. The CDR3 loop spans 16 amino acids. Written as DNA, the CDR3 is TGTGCCATCAGAAGACTAGCGGGGGGGCACTACAATGAGCAGTTCTTC. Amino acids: CAIRRLAGGHYNEQFF.